The present TCR beta chain was sequenced within a study of Ad26.COV2.S vaccination and SARS-CoV-2 variants. Looking at the study overall: Recipients of Ad26.COV2.S got it intramuscularly, once or twice 56 days apart.

V lost 6 bases, J lost 4 bases, and 10 bases lay in between. This CDR3 spans 13 amino acids. A remark on this clone: Its antigen remains unknown.

Using immunoSEQ multiplex PCR, the repertoire was profiled, and TCRdb retains in-frame clones only, with some absent. The table lists around 340,000 clones, about nine tenths of them singletons. Stated treatment: some 19 received Ad26.COV2.S at low or high dose, single or two shots; roughly 5 received placebo; per-sample allocation not given. Sampling occurred on day 63 after the first vaccine or placebo injection. An adult of 18-55 years in Boston served as donor. SARS-CoV-2 spike from the Wuhan strain was encoded by the vaccine, an Ad26 vector. Broader study findings: Greater spike-specific TCR breadth was seen in vaccine recipients than in placebo recipients.

Material: peripheral blood, obtained in a trial of Ad26.COV2.S vaccine versus placebo. This sequence joins TRBV12-3 or TRBV12-4 and TRBJ1-5; tentative D call: TRBD1 (5 bases). The receptor was isolated from a person aged 18-60 years who received the Ad26.COV2.S COVID-19 vaccine or a placebo. The CDR3 sequence is CASRGRRNQPQHF. CDR3 nucleotide sequence: TGTGCCAGCAGGGGACGGAGAAATCAGCCCCAGCATTTT.